This T cell receptor (beta chain) came from a study of identical twins. Study-wide points: Twin-shared out-of-frame alpha sequences were enriched for low generation probability. Excess twin sharing in beta out-of-frame sequences was weaker.

CDR1 and CDR2 from the germline V gene are MDHEN and SYDVKM. The CDR3 contains 13 residues. V was cut by 10 bases and J by 1 base, with 13 bases left in between. This clonotype has just a few counts. Its cognate antigen is unknown. MiXCR was run by TCRdb on the 5' RACE reads, yielding one entry per CDR3 protein. This table holds around 510,000 distinct CDR3 sequences, roughly an eighth found once. In addition, the sample was reused for a study of yellow fever vaccine responses in identical twins.

V usage is TRBV28 and J usage is TRBJ1-2; D gene uncertain. Sample: CD4+ T cells sorted from blood. This clonotype was sampled from a young woman in good health. CDR3 sequence (DNA): TGTGCCATCAAGGGAGCAGTTAACTATGGCTACACCTTC. Translating gives CAIKGAVNYGYTF.